Listed below are T cell receptor beta chains from one sample, sequenced in a study of blood T cell repertoires in COVID-19. This table comes from immunoSEQ multiplex PCR, and its TCRdb copy is limited to in-frame clones, with some not included. The data contain hundreds of thousands of clones, 83% of them singletons. The sample consisted of peripheral blood. The receptors come from a woman aged 45-65 years with acute or convalescent COVID-19. Each CDR3 is given with its conserved first and last residue. The order of the fields is clone size, V gene, J gene, D gene, CDR3 protein, CDR3 DNA. A D gene is named only where the DNA matches it firmly. The size of a clone is reported for some rows only, either as once, few or many, or as a class for expanded clones.

>few|TRBV25-1|TRBJ2-2|-
CASSDVLRGLFSGELFF
TGTGCCAGCAGTGACGTATTAAGGGGCTTGTTTTCCGGGGAGCTGTTTTTT
>-|TRBV19|TRBJ2-7|TRBD2
CASSATSDLYEQYF
TGTGCCAGTAGTGCGACTAGCGACCTTTACGAGCAGTACTTC
>-|TRBV6-5|TRBJ1-2|-
CASSSTYRANYGYTF
TGTGCCAGCAGCTCTACCTACAGGGCTAACTATGGCTACACCTTC
>-|TRBV9|TRBJ1-4|-
CASSVRLGGGEKLFF
TGTGCCAGCAGCGTACGGCTGGGGGGAGGTGAAAAACTGTTTTTT
>-|TRBV19|TRBJ2-5|TRBD2
CASSMGLGGGETQYF
TGTGCCAGTAGTATGGGACTAGGAGGGGGGGAGACCCAGTACTTC
>-|TRBV7-2|TRBJ2-1|TRBD2
CASSSGTSGSEQFF
TGTGCCAGCAGCTCGGGGACTAGCGGGAGTGAGCAGTTCTTC
>few|TRBV6-5|TRBJ1-3|-
CASRVQGPIYF
TGTGCCAGTCGCGTCCAGGGTCCCATATATTTT
>-|TRBV9|TRBJ2-7|-
CASSPRDIAYEQYF
TGTGCCAGCAGCCCCCGGGACATAGCCTACGAGCAGTACTTC
>-|TRBV5-4|TRBJ1-1|-
CASSLGQTEAFF
TGTGCCAGCAGCTTGGGACAGACTGAAGCTTTCTTT
>few|TRBV6-5|TRBJ1-2|-
CASSPSTAIYGYTF
TGTGCCAGCAGCCCATCCACAGCTATCTATGGCTACACCTTC
>-|TRBV5-1|TRBJ2-5|-
CASSFSPRETQYF
TGCGCCAGCAGCTTCAGTCCTAGGGAGACCCAGTACTTC
>-|TRBV29-1|TRBJ2-4|TRBD1
CSVLGTGGKNIQYF
TGCAGCGTTCTCGGGACAGGGGGTAAAAACATTCAGTACTTC
>-|TRBV5-1|TRBJ2-1|TRBD1
CASSIRQGAGGFF
TGCGCCAGCAGCATCCGACAGGGGGCCGGTGGATTCTTC
>-|TRBV24-1|TRBJ2-3|-
CATSAVPGLLDTQYF
TGTGCCACCAGTGCCGTACCGGGACTCTTAGATACGCAGTATTTT
>-|TRBV19|TRBJ1-5|TRBD1
CASSIAGTAYSNQPQHF
TGTGCCAGTAGTATAGCGGGGACAGCTTATAGCAATCAGCCCCAGCATTTT
>-|TRBV5-1|TRBJ2-1|TRBD2
CASSLDGGLAGNEQFF
TGCGCCAGCAGCTTGGACGGGGGACTAGCGGGAAATGAGCAGTTCTTC
>-|TRBV7-9|TRBJ2-7|-
CASSLESPYEQYF
TGTGCCAGCAGCTTAGAGAGCCCGTACGAGCAGTACTTC
>once|TRBV20-1|TRBJ2-3|-
CSASGTQGSVTDTQYF
TGCAGTGCTAGTGGAACTCAGGGGTCTGTCACAGATACGCAGTATTTT
>-|TRBV7-3|TRBJ2-1|-
CASRAGGSSYNEQFF
TGTGCCAGCAGGGCAGGTGGAAGCTCCTACAATGAGCAGTTCTTC
>-|TRBV10-2|TRBJ1-4|-
CASSESRVEKLFF
TGCGCCAGCAGTGAGTCGAGGGTTGAAAAACTGTTTTTT
>-|TRBV6-5|TRBJ2-7|-
CASSYLLTGSTYEQYF
TGTGCCAGCAGTTATTTGTTAACAGGTTCCACCTACGAGCAGTACTTC
>once|TRBV7-2|TRBJ2-3|TRBD2
CASSPISTSASTDTQYF
TGTGCCAGCAGCCCCATATCGACTAGCGCGAGCACAGATACGCAGTATTTT
>-|TRBV13|TRBJ2-1|-
CASSLKEWVYNEQFF
TGTGCCAGCAGCTTAAAGGAGTGGGTCTACAATGAGCAGTTCTTC
>few|TRBV5-1|TRBJ2-1|TRBD1
CASADRGVGGEQFF
TGCGCCAGCGCGGACAGGGGTGTAGGAGGTGAGCAGTTCTTC
>few|TRBV19|TRBJ1-2|TRBD1
CASSMDSTGVGGYTF
TGTGCCAGTAGTATGGACTCGACAGGGGTAGGAGGCTACACCTTC
>-|TRBV12-3/TRBV12-4|TRBJ1-2|-
CASSPYRDGYTF
TGTGCCAGCAGTCCCTACAGGGATGGCTACACCTTC
>-|TRBV13|TRBJ2-3|TRBD2
CASSSRDYTDTQYF
TGTGCCAGCAGCTCCCGGGACTACACAGATACGCAGTATTTT
>-|TRBV29-1|TRBJ2-3|-
CSVEKGLTLRGRRTDTQYF
TGCAGCGTTGAGAAGGGTCTAACTTTAAGGGGCCGACGCACAGATACGCAGTATTTT
>-|TRBV5-1|TRBJ1-1|-
CASSHSGGSSNTEAFF
TGCGCCAGCAGCCATAGTGGAGGCAGCTCAAACACTGAAGCTTTCTTT
>-|TRBV19|TRBJ1-2|TRBD1
CASSIATTGGGYTF
TGTGCCAGTAGTATAGCCACAACAGGGGGCGGCTACACCTTC
>-|TRBV11-2|TRBJ2-7|-
CASSSVSSSYEQYF
TGTGCCAGCAGTTCAGTGTCTAGCTCCTACGAGCAGTACTTC
>-|TRBV6-5|TRBJ2-1|TRBD2
CASRPSGPYNEQFF
TGTGCCAGCAGGCCTAGCGGGCCTTACAATGAGCAGTTCTTC
>-|TRBV10-3|TRBJ2-3|-
CAISPEPTDTQYF
TGTGCCATCAGTCCGGAGCCCACAGATACGCAGTATTTT
>once|TRBV19|TRBJ1-2|TRBD1
CASSIPGQGTYGYTF
TGTGCCAGTAGTATCCCGGGACAGGGTACATATGGCTACACCTTC
>-|TRBV5-4|TRBJ1-3|-
CASSQQGSGNTIYF
TGTGCCAGCAGTCAACAGGGCTCTGGAAACACCATATATTTT
>-|TRBV5-1|TRBJ2-2|TRBD1
CASSLRGRNTGELFF
TGCGCCAGCAGCTTGAGGGGGCGAAACACCGGGGAGCTGTTTTTT
>-|TRBV24-1|TRBJ2-7|-
CATSESPGSQKQYF
TGTGCCACCAGTGAGTCACCCGGGTCTCAAAAGCAGTACTTC
>-|TRBV13|TRBJ1-1|-
CASSLGTANTEAFF
TGTGCCAGCAGCTTAGGGACAGCGAACACTGAAGCTTTCTTT
>-|TRBV19|TRBJ2-5|-
CASSIAGETQYF
TGTGCCAGTAGTATAGCGGGAGAGACCCAGTACTTC
>-|TRBV27|TRBJ1-1|-
CASSLLRGGSGNTEAFF
TGTGCCAGCAGTTTGTTAAGGGGGGGTAGTGGGAACACTGAAGCTTTCTTT
>few|TRBV28|TRBJ2-7|TRBD2
CASSLLGSGGRVPSYEQYF
TGTGCCAGCAGTTTATTAGGTTCCGGCGGGAGGGTCCCGTCCTACGAGCAGTACTTC
>few|TRBV5-6|TRBJ1-1|-
CASSSDGHGANTEAFF
TGTGCCAGCAGCTCGGATGGACATGGAGCGAACACTGAAGCTTTCTTT
>-|TRBV2|TRBJ1-1|-
CASSNRAATEAFF
TGTGCCAGCAGCAACAGGGCAGCCACTGAAGCTTTCTTT
>-|TRBV6-2/TRBV6-3|TRBJ1-2|TRBD1
CASSSTGNYTF
TGTGCCAGCAGCTCGACAGGGAACTACACCTTC
>-|TRBV14|TRBJ2-1|TRBD2
CASSPELAGRRNEQFF
TGTGCCAGCAGCCCCGAACTAGCGGGACGCCGCAATGAGCAGTTCTTC
>-|TRBV29-1|TRBJ2-1|-
CSVVPYLGANEQFF
TGCAGCGTTGTCCCCTACCTGGGAGCCAATGAGCAGTTCTTC
>-|TRBV5-1|TRBJ1-1|-
CASSLEGGNTEAFF
TGCGCCAGCAGCTTGGAAGGGGGGAACACTGAAGCTTTCTTT
>-|TRBV5-1|TRBJ2-2|TRBD1
CASSLGQGPGELFF
TGCGCCAGCAGCTTGGGACAGGGCCCCGGGGAGCTGTTTTTT
>few|TRBV2|TRBJ2-7|TRBD2
CASSGGTSEHRSPYEQYF
TGTGCCAGCAGCGGGGGGACTAGCGAACACCGTTCTCCATACGAGCAGTACTTC
>-|TRBV19|TRBJ2-1|TRBD2
CASSIGYPLAGEYNEQFF
TGTGCCAGTAGTATAGGGTACCCCCTAGCGGGAGAGTACAATGAGCAGTTCTTC
>once|TRBV5-1|TRBJ2-3|-
CASLDRRKDDTQYF
TGCGCCAGCCTAGACAGGAGAAAGGACGATACGCAGTATTTT
>-|TRBV10-2|TRBJ1-1|TRBD1
CASSATGANTEAFF
TGCGCCAGCAGTGCCACAGGGGCGAACACTGAAGCTTTCTTT
>-|TRBV19|TRBJ2-5|TRBD1
CASSGRQGETQYF
TGTGCCAGTAGTGGACGACAGGGAGAGACCCAGTACTTC
>-|TRBV3-1/TRBV3-2|TRBJ2-3|TRBD2
CASSQRDYHLYF
TGTGCCAGCAGCCAACGGGACTATCATCTGTATTTT
>-|TRBV11-2|TRBJ2-5|TRBD2
CASSLSAGGLETQYF
TGTGCCAGCAGCCTGTCAGCGGGAGGACTGGAGACCCAGTACTTC
>-|TRBV7-9|TRBJ2-1|TRBD2
CASSPTPGTRINEQFF
TGTGCCAGCAGCCCAACCCCCGGGACTAGAATAAATGAGCAGTTCTTC
>-|TRBV24-1|TRBJ2-5|-
CATSDSHRQETQYF
TGTGCCACCAGTGACTCACACCGACAAGAGACCCAGTACTTC